This TCR beta chain was retrieved from a study of blood T cell repertoires in COVID-19 (dated by TCRdb to the early 2020s). Concerning the study at large: The collaborator samples originated in the United States, Italy and Spain and spanned the acute and convalescent phases of COVID-19. The prospective study material was composed of cDNA or gDNA derived from T cells, B-cell-depleted T cells, or PBMCs. The samples were drawn from the first 160 participants of the ongoing ImmuneRACE study and from 1,254 subjects provided by 6 global collaborators. Where available, HLA class I and class II types were obtained from metadata supplied by the sample provider rather than from assay-based typing. The repertoires were made available in a free public database intended to serve as a resource for research on the immune response to SARS-CoV-2. The dataset comprised deeply sampled blood TCRbeta repertoires from subjects exposed to, actively infected with, or recovered from COVID-19. Nearly every sample came with metadata listing a de-identified subject ID, COVID-19 status, age in years and sex. Results and caveats for the whole study, not just this receptor: Clinical and demographic metadata were provided uncurated, with the amount varying by source and participant.

Based on the germline V gene, the CDR1 and CDR2 sequences are MNHNS and SASEGT. The CDR3 holds 16 amino acids from the cysteine to the phenylalanine. Of the read, only the CDR3 DNA is kept; its 48 bases are in frame from base 1. V lost 2 bases and J lost 1 base; the stretch between them is 14 bases long. The collaborating institutions used their own protocols to collect whole blood in K2EDTA tubes. For TCRbeta analysis, collaborators shipped samples in one of three forms: frozen whole blood, isolated PBMCs, or DNA extracted from either of those sample types. The immunoSEQ Assay, a bias-controlled multiplex PCR, was used to amplify TCRbeta CDR3 regions from genomic DNA. In the original analysis: The number of nucleated cells in each sample was estimated from the amplification of reference gene primers within the assay. To quantify the absolute abundance of each unique TCRbeta CDR3 rearrangement, sequence reads were collapsed and filtered. For each sample, productive Simpson clonality was calculated by taking the square root of Simpson's diversity index across productive rearrangements. TCRdb took over this immuneACCESS table, retaining in-frame rearrangements with V and J assigned. Such tables are incomplete; in checked studies, under half of the missing clones stem from an unresolved V gene, and the remainder is unexplained. That table gives V, J and clone size, and the DNA gave D and trimming. Recorded for this sample are 250,000 to 350,000 clones; around nine tenths of them occurred a single time. Approximately 12% of the sample lies in the top ten.

The sample holds one count of this clone. Which antigen it targets is not known. No base qualities exist here, and no much larger clone lies one base off it. This chain joins TRBV6-1 to TRBJ1-1; TRBD1 is possibly the D segment (5 matching bases). The TCR sequence derives from a woman aged 55 to 70 with acute or convalescent COVID-19. The source material was peripheral blood. For the CDR3, the sequence is CASSENSRTPNTEAFF. The nucleotides read TGTGCCAGCAGTGAAAACTCCCGGACACCGAACACTGAAGCTTTCTTT.